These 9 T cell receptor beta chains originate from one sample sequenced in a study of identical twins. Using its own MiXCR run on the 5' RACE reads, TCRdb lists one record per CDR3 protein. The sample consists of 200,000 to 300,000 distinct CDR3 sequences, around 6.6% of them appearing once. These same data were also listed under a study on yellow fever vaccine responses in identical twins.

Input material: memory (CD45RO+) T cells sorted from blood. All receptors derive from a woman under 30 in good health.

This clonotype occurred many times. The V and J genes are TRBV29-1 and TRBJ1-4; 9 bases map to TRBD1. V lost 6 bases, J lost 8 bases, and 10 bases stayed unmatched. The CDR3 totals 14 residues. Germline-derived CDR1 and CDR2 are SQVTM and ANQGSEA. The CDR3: CSVSGTGLGEKLFF. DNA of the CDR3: TGCAGCGTCTCCGGGACAGGGTTAGGAGAAAAACTGTTTTTT.

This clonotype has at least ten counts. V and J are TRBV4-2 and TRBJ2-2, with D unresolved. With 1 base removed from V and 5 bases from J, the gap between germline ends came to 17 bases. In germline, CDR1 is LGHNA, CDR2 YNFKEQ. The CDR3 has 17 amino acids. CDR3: CASSQGPGSTITGELFF. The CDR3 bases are TGTGCCAGCAGCCAAGGTCCAGGCTCCACTATTACCGGGGAGCTGTTTTTT.

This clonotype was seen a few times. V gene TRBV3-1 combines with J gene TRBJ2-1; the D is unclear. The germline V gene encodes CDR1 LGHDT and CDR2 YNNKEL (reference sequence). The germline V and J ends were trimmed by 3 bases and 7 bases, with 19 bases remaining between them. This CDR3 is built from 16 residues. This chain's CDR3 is CASSHPTSVLGNEQFF. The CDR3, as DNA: TGTGCCAGCAGCCACCCCACGAGCGTCTTGGGGAATGAGCAGTTCTTC.

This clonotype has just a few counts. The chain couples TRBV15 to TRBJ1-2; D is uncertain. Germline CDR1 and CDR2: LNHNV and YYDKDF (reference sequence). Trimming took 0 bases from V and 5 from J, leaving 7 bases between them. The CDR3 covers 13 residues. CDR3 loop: CATSRDGRYGYTF. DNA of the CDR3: TGTGCCACCAGCAGAGACGGGAGGTATGGCTACACCTTC.

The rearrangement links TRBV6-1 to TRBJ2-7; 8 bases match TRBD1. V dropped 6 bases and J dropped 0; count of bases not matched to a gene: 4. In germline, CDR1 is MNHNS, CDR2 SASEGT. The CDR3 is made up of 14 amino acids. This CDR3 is CASRLTGGSYEQYF. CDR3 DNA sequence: TGTGCCAGCAGACTTACAGGGGGCTCCTACGAGCAGTACTTC.

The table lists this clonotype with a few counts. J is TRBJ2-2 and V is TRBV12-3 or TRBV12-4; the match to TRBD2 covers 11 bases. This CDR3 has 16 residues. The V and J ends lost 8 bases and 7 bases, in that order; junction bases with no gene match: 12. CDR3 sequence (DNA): TGTGCCAGCCGTCCAGCGACTAGCGGGGTGGTCGGGGAGCTGTTTTTT. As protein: CASRPATSGVVGELFF.

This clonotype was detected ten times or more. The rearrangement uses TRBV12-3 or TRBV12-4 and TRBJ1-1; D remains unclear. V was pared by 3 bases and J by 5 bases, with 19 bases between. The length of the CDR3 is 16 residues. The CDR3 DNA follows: TGTGCCAGCAGTTTTTACCATGTGGGCAGCGGTACTGAAGCTTTCTTT. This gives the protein CASSFYHVGSGTEAFF.

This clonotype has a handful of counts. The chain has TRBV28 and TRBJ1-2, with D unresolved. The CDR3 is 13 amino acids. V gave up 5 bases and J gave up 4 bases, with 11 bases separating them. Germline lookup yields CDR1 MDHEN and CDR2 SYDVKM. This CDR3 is CASSSDGSYGYTF. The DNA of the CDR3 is TGTGCCAGCAGTAGTGACGGAAGCTATGGCTACACCTTC.

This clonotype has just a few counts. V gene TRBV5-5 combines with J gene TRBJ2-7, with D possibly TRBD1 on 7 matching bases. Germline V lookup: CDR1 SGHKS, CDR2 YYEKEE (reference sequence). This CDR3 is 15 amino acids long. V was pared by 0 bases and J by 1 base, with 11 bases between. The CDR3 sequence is CASSLDRGLSYEQYF. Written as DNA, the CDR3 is TGTGCCAGCAGCTTGGACAGGGGACTTTCCTACGAGCAGTACTTC.